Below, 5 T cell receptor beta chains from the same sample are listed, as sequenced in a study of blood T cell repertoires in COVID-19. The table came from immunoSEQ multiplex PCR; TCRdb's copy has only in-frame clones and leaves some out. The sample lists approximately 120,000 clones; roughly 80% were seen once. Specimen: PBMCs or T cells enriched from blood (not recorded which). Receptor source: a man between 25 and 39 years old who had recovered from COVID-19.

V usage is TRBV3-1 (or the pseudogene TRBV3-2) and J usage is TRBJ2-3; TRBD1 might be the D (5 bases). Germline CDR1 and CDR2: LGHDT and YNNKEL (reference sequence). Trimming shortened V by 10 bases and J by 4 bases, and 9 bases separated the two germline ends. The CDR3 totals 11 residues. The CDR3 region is CATGISDTQYF. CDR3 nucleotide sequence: TGTGCCACAGGGATCTCAGATACGCAGTATTTT.

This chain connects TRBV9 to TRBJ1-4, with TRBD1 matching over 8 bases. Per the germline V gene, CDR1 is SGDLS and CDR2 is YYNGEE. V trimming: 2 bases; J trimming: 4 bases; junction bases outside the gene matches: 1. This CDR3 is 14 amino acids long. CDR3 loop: CASSVDRVNEKLFF. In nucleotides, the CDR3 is TGTGCCAGCAGCGTGGACAGGGTTAATGAAAAACTGTTTTTT.

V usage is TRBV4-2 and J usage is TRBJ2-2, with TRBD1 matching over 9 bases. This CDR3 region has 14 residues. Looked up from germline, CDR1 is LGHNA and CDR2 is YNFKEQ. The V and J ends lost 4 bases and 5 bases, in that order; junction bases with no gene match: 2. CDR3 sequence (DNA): TGTGCCAGCAGCCGGGACAGGGAAACCGGGGAGCTGTTTTTT. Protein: CASSRDRETGELFF.

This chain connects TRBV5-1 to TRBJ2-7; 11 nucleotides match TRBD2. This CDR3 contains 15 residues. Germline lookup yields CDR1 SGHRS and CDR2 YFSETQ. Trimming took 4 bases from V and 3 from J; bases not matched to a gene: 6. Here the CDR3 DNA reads TGCGCCAGCAGCGCGGGGACTAGCGGCAGCTACGAGCAGTACTTC. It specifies CASSAGTSGSYEQYF.

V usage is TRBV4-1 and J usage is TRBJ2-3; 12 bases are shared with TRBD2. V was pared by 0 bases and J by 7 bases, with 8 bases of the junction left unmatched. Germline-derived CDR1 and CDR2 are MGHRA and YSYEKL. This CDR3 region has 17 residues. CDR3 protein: CASSQDGQLAGGNTQYF. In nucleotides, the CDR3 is TGCGCCAGCAGCCAAGATGGCCAACTAGCGGGAGGCAATACGCAGTATTTT.